The clone carrying this TCR beta chain turned up a few times. CDR3 length: 14 amino acids. V shed 5 bases and J shed 1 base, with 11 bases lying between them. The germline V gene encodes CDR1 MNHEY and CDR2 SVGAGI. The data originate from a study of technical replicates of blood from a few donors. Here immunoSEQ multiplex PCR was the method, and the copy in TCRdb shows in-frame clones only, minus some. This sample has roughly 14,000 clones; roughly 80% occur once, and the top ten carry 9.5% to 15%. This chain joins TRBV6-5 and TRBJ1-1; D not resolved. Sequencing was carried out using PBMCs. This clonotype was obtained from a human donor in good health. The CDR3: CASSPPEGNTEAFF. The DNA for the CDR3 is TGTGCCAGCAGTCCCCCGGAGGGGAACACTGAAGCTTTCTTT.